These T cell receptor beta chains were read from a single sample in a study of T cell responses to AZD1222 COVID-19 vaccine. Libraries were prepared by immunoSEQ multiplex PCR; TCRdb keeps only in-frame clonotypes and omits some of them. This sample carries approximately 110,000 clones, around 92% of them seen once, and the ten largest clones take approximately 7.9%. The sample in question was peripheral blood, obtained 28 days after the second AZD1222 dose. Every receptor here comes from an adult who received the AZD1222 COVID-19 vaccine. Each CDR3 is given with its conserved first and last residue.

j_call v_call cdr3_aa
TRBJ2-5 TRBV11-2 CASSLVFVAQETQYF
TRBJ1-2 TRBV14 CASSNAGTGYGYTF
TRBJ2-3 TRBV7-2 CASSPRQGITDTQYF
TRBJ2-1 TRBV6-1 CASSRLGLQGNEQFF
TRBJ1-6 TRBV6-2/TRBV6-3 CASSYTWTGNSPLHF
TRBJ2-1 TRBV28 CASSRETSWGEQFF
TRBJ2-5 TRBV11-1 CASSLMWDYQETQYF
TRBJ1-1 TRBV28 CASSPGGGGSTEAFF
TRBJ1-1 TRBV6-6 CASRPWGTEAFF
TRBJ1-3 TRBV11-2 CASSLTGGRSGNTIYF
TRBJ1-1 TRBV5-1 CASSQTSTTTTEAFF
TRBJ1-1 TRBV12-3/TRBV12-4 CASTRNTEAFF
TRBJ2-2 TRBV10-3 CAISDRMELFF
TRBJ2-5 TRBV7-2 CASSLIEGRGTQYF
TRBJ2-7 TRBV7-9 CASSPPLGLAGDHEQYF
TRBJ1-1 TRBV18 CASSPETMLSGVSRF
TRBJ2-7 TRBV18 CASSPAGQGYEQYF
TRBJ1-1 TRBV5-1 CASSLGQGVTEAFF
TRBJ2-5 TRBV7-7 CASSPQRAISGRQETQYF
TRBJ1-4 TRBV11-2 CASRPFGVSEKLFF
TRBJ2-1 TRBV5-5 CASSPGLQGIYNEQFF
TRBJ1-5 TRBV6-5 CASRQGSLGNQPQHF
TRBJ2-5 TRBV3-1/TRBV3-2 CASSRIQGETQYF
TRBJ1-1 TRBV5-5 CASSLPRGLDMNTEAFF
TRBJ1-2 TRBV18 CASSAAQTIPYGYTF
TRBJ1-2 TRBV6-6 CASSYSDGYTF
TRBJ1-3 TRBV28 CASSLSRGALTGNTIYF
TRBJ2-5 TRBV7-7 CASSPQGRETQYF
TRBJ1-3 TRBV2 CASSEQGGSGNTIYF
TRBJ1-6 TRBV20-1 CSASVGAPYNSPLHF
TRBJ1-1 TRBV28 CASSLYYTEAFF
TRBJ2-7 TRBV27 CASRRQGTYEQYF
TRBJ1-2 TRBV18 CASSLPVVDYGYTF
TRBJ1-2 TRBV27 CASSPWDFGYGYTF
TRBJ2-7 TRBV6-5 CASSYSQVREQYF
TRBJ1-4 TRBV2 CASKDSATNEKLFF
TRBJ2-3 TRBV12-3/TRBV12-4 CASSQGDGDTQYF
TRBJ2-7 TRBV6-5 CASSYATGSASEQYF
TRBJ2-6 TRBV5-4 CASSITGVGANVLTF
TRBJ1-1 TRBV7-2 CASSLGGGRDTEAFF
TRBJ2-3 TRBV18 CASSPGDDGGYTQYF
TRBJ2-7 TRBV18 CASSPPQGRSYEQYF
TRBJ2-1 TRBV5-5 CASSGTSGMYEQFF
TRBJ1-6 TRBV19 CASSLPTPPGSSYNSPLHF
TRBJ2-7 TRBV3-1/TRBV3-2 CASSDPNYEQYF
TRBJ2-7 TRBV4-1 CASSQLGLAGEQYF
TRBJ2-7 TRBV4-2 CASSQDWAGGKYEQYF
TRBJ2-2 TRBV3-1/TRBV3-2 CASSQGTSGGTNTGELFF
TRBJ1-1 TRBV6-4 CASSEVSNTEAFF
TRBJ2-2 TRBV24-1 CATSDSGVTGELFF
TRBJ2-1 TRBV5-4 CASSLSYNEQFF
TRBJ2-1 TRBV6-5 CASSYSEGPYNEQFF
TRBJ1-5 TRBV19 CASSKDRGYSNQPQHF
TRBJ1-1 TRBV5-1 CASSPRTGLNTEAFF
TRBJ2-7 TRBV28 CASRTPGHLPYEQYF